A single sample is the source of the 18 T cell receptor beta chains below, sequenced in a study of blood T cell repertoires in COVID-19. Clones were read by immunoSEQ multiplex PCR, and TCRdb kept only the in-frame ones, dropping some. This table has 150,000 to 200,000 clones, about 92% appearing once. The sequenced sample was peripheral blood. Receptors were obtained from a man in his 60s with active or convalescent COVID-19.

V and J are TRBV6-5 and TRBJ1-2, with D perhaps TRBD1 (5 bases). The length of the CDR3 is 13 residues. The ends were cut back, 6 bases at V and 3 bases at J, with 11 bases in the middle. Germline V gives CDR1 MNHEY, CDR2 SVGAGI. This chain's CDR3 is CASRTADYYGYTF. The CDR3 DNA reads as TGTGCCAGCAGGACAGCAGACTACTATGGCTACACCTTC.

The gene calls are TRBV7-2 and TRBJ1-2; no firm D call. Germline V lookup: CDR1 SGHTA, CDR2 FQGNSA. The CDR3 totals 14 residues. V was cut by 1 base and J by 0 bases, with 6 bases left in between. The CDR3 here is CASSLETANYGYTF. The CDR3 nucleotides read TGTGCCAGCAGCTTAGAGACTGCTAACTATGGCTACACCTTC.

The gene calls are TRBV18 and TRBJ2-3; 14 bases align to TRBD2. Germline loops: CDR1 KGHSH, CDR2 LQKENI. Unmatched junction bases numbered 7, after V lost 4 bases and J lost 1 base. The CDR3 totals 18 residues. The CDR3 nucleotides read TGTGCCAGCTCACTACCGGGACTAGCGGGAGACCGCACAGATACGCAGTATTTT. It codes for CASSLPGLAGDRTDTQYF.

The rearrangement uses TRBV6-5 and TRBJ1-4, with 9 bases matching TRBD1. Germline V gene lookup returns CDR1 MNHEY and CDR2 SVGAGI. The CDR3 length is 14 residues. V was pared by 6 bases and J by 6 bases, with 5 bases of the junction left unmatched. CDR3 region: CASRPGQGDEKLFF. The CDR3 bases are TGTGCCAGCAGGCCGGGACAGGGTGATGAAAAACTGTTTTTT.

The rearrangement links TRBV11-2 to TRBJ1-2; 7 nucleotides agree with TRBD1. The CDR3 covers 16 residues. V was pared by 0 bases and J by 3 bases, with 7 bases of the junction left unmatched. Germline-derived CDR1 and CDR2 are SGHAT and FQNNGV. The CDR3 here is CASSLEMAGGDYGYTF. CDR3 in DNA: TGTGCCAGCAGCTTAGAAATGGCAGGGGGTGACTATGGCTACACCTTC.

V and J are TRBV6-5 and TRBJ2-3, with TRBD2 identical over 8 bases. J gave up 5 bases and V 6 bases, and 10 bases lay outside the gene matches. This CDR3 region has 15 residues. CDR1 is MNHEY and CDR2 is SVGAGI in the germline V gene. The CDR3 protein is CASSPLRAGVDTQYF. The CDR3, as DNA: TGTGCCAGCAGCCCACTCCGAGCGGGAGTAGATACGCAGTATTTT.

The chain uses TRBV29-1 and TRBJ1-5; 7 bases line up with TRBD1. The V segment lost 3 bases and the J segment 3 bases; nucleotides outside the gene matches: 8. The CDR3 loop spans 15 amino acids. Germline V gives CDR1 SQVTM, CDR2 ANQGSEA. CDR3 bases: TGCAGCGTTGAGGTTGCGGGACAGCTCAATCAGCCCCAGCATTTT. Translated: CSVEVAGQLNQPQHF.

The V and J genes are TRBV30 and TRBJ1-1, with TRBD1 as a possible D gene (5 bases). The ends were cut back, 0 bases at V and 0 bases at J, with 8 bases in the middle. The CDR3 totals 14 residues. Germline assignment: CDR1 GTSNPN and CDR2 SVGIG (reference sequence). Here the CDR3 DNA reads TGTGCCTGGAGTGTGGGGCCTGTGAACACTGAAGCTTTCTTT. This codes for CAWSVGPVNTEAFF.

This CDR3 reads CAISERQGGITEAFF. The CDR3 DNA follows: TGTGCCATCAGTGAGAGGCAGGGGGGTATCACTGAAGCTTTCTTT. This rearrangement joins TRBV10-3 to TRBJ1-1; 7 positions agree with TRBD1. J gave up 4 bases and V 2 bases, and 7 bases lay outside the gene matches. This CDR3 has 15 residues. Germline V gene data show CDR1 as ENHRY and CDR2 as SYGVKD.

The chain joins TRBV7-9 to TRBJ1-5; D not resolved. The CDR3 runs to 17 residues. The V and J ends lost 5 bases and 0 bases respectively, with 17 bases between them. Per the germline V gene, CDR1 is SEHNR and CDR2 is FQNEAQ (reference sequence). CDR3 nucleotide sequence: TGTGCCAGCAGCCGAGTAACCGGCACAGTTAGCAATCAGCCCCAGCATTTT. Translating it yields CASSRVTGTVSNQPQHF.

This clone was observed a single time. This chain links TRBV7-6 with TRBJ2-1; the match to TRBD2 covers 12 bases. V shed 1 base and J 9 bases; nucleotides not matched to a gene: 4. The CDR3 extends over 15 amino acids. Germline lookup yields CDR1 SGHVS and CDR2 FNYEAQ. CDR3 amino acids: CASSLGLAGDSEQFF. CDR3 nucleotides: TGTGCCAGCAGCTTAGGACTAGCGGGAGATAGTGAGCAGTTCTTC.

The rearrangement joins TRBV27 to TRBJ1-2; 8 bases agree with TRBD1. V gave up 3 bases and J gave up 8 bases; unmatched junction bases: 5. Germline V gene data show CDR1 as MNHEY and CDR2 as SMNVEV (reference sequence). The CDR3 has 13 residues. For the CDR3, the DNA is TGTGCCAGCAGTTTTCCAGGGGGCAGAGGCTACACCTTC. This sequence encodes CASSFPGGRGYTF.

V is TRBV5-1 and J is TRBJ1-1; weak D call: TRBD1 (5 bases). Germline V gives CDR1 SGHRS, CDR2 YFSETQ. This CDR3 has 17 amino acids. V lost 0 bases, J lost 0 bases, and 15 bases lay in between. The CDR3 is CASSLAGGVLMNTEAFF. The CDR3 coding sequence is TGCGCCAGCAGCTTGGCCGGGGGAGTCCTCATGAACACTGAAGCTTTCTTT.

The genes are TRBV2 and TRBJ1-2; no definite D call. Germline CDR1 reads SNHLY; CDR2 reads FYNNEI. The CDR3 is 14 amino acids. V gave up 0 bases and J gave up 2 bases, with 7 bases separating them. CDR3 nucleotide sequence: TGTGCCAGCAGTGAAGCGCTTCAGAACTATGGCTACACCTTC. It yields the protein CASSEALQNYGYTF.

The V and J genes are TRBV19 and TRBJ1-2; no clear D. This CDR3 comprises 12 residues. Germline loops: CDR1 LNHDA, CDR2 SQIVND (reference sequence). V lost 5 bases and J lost 3, with 7 bases in between. The CDR3 bases are TGTGCCAGTAGTCTCCAGGACTATGGCTACACCTTC. Its protein is CASSLQDYGYTF.

Only one count was recorded for this clone. CDR3 residues: CASSRDSSGNTIYF. The CDR3 DNA reads TGTGCCAGCAGCCGAGACTCCTCTGGAAACACCATATATTTT. The gene calls are TRBV7-8 and TRBJ1-3, with unresolved D. The V and J ends lost 5 bases and 0 bases respectively, with 8 bases between them. CDR3 size: 14 residues. The germline gives CDR1 SGHVS, CDR2 FQNEAQ.

This chain uses TRBV5-1 with TRBJ2-5, with 11 bases lining up with TRBD1. Per germline, CDR1 SGHRS and CDR2 YFSETQ. Losses at the gene ends were 0 bases for V and 2 bases for J; bases not matched to a gene: 3. CDR3 length: 16 amino acids. CDR3 protein: CASSLGTGGDQETQYF. The CDR3 nucleotides are TGCGCCAGCAGCTTGGGGACAGGGGGCGATCAAGAGACCCAGTACTTC.

V gene TRBV13 combines with J gene TRBJ2-3; 11 bases fit TRBD2. The CDR3 is made up of 16 amino acids. Germline CDR1 and CDR2: PRHDT and FYEKMQ (reference sequence). V was clipped by 5 bases and J by 6 bases; unmatched bases: 10. CDR3 sequence: CASSLTSGAWADTQYF. CDR3 bases: TGTGCCAGCAGCCTGACTAGCGGGGCTTGGGCGGATACGCAGTATTTT. Complete variable domain (other parts from reference TRBV13 and TRBJ2-3): AAGVIQSPRHLIKEKRETATLKCYPIPRHDTVYWYQQGPGQDPQFLISFYEKMQSDKGSIPDRFSAQQFSDYHSELNMSSLELGDSALYFCASSLTSGAWADTQYFGPGTRLTVL.